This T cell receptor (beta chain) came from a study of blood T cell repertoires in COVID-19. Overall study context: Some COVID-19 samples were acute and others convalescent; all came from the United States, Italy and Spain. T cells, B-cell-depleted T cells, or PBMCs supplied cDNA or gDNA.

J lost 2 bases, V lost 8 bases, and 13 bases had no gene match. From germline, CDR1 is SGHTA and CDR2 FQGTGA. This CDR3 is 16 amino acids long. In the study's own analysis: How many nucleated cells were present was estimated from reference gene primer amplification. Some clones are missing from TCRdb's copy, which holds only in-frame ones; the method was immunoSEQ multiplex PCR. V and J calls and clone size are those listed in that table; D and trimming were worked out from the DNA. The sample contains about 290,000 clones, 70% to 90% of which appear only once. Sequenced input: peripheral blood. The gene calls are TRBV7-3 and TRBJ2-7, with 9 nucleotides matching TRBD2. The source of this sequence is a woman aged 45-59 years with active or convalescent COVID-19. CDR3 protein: CASPIPRTSVAYEQYF. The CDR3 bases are TGTGCCAGCCCAATACCCCGGACTAGCGTCGCCTACGAGCAGTACTTC.